What follows are 32 T cell receptor beta chains derived from one specimen sequenced in a study of shared clonotypes between healthy human individuals. As defined, naive CD8 cells were CD45RO-negative and positively selected for CCR7, with terminally differentiated effector memory CD45RA+ cells excluded. Sequencing used immunoSEQ multiplex PCR; TCRdb keeps in-frame clones, though not all of them. The table lists roughly 2.1 million clones, 85% to 95% of them singletons. The sample consisted of naive CD8+ T cells from PBMCs. These receptors were taken from a young man in good health. Some clones in this sample may be carry-over from other donors' samples.

This chain connects TRBV27 to TRBJ2-7; 7 bases are a match to TRBD1. Germline V gives CDR1 MNHEY, CDR2 SMNVEV (reference sequence). Losses at the gene ends were 6 bases for V and 0 bases for J; bases not matched to a gene: 8. The CDR3 has 15 residues. Here the CDR3 reads CASSVQGTSSYEQYF. For the CDR3, the DNA is TGTGCCAGCAGCGTACAGGGGACAAGCTCCTACGAGCAGTACTTC.

The chain combines TRBV7-8 with TRBJ1-5; D is undetermined. The V and J ends lost 1 base and 6 bases respectively, with 4 bases between them. In germline, CDR1 is SGHVS, CDR2 FQNEAQ. This CDR3 contains 12 residues. CDR3 in amino acids: CASSLGAQPQHF. The DNA of the CDR3 is TGTGCCAGCAGCTTAGGGGCTCAGCCCCAGCATTTT. The whole variable domain, remainder taken from reference TRBV7-8 and TRBJ1-5, is GAGVSQSPRYKVAKRGQDVALRCDPISGHVSLFWYQQALGQGPEFLTYFQNEAQLDKSGLPSDRFFAERPEGSVSTLKIQRTQQEDSAVYLCASSLGAQPQHFGDGTRLSIL.

The chain links TRBV25-1 to TRBJ1-2, with D perhaps TRBD1 (5 bases). The CDR3 spans 16 residues. The germline V gene encodes CDR1 MGHDK and CDR2 SYGVNS. V lost 1 base to trimming and J lost 0 bases, with 12 bases between them. The CDR3 nucleotides read TGTGCCAGCAGTGAATTGGGGGAGGGGACTAACTATGGCTACACCTTC. This translates into CASSELGEGTNYGYTF.

The chain employs TRBV7-6 and TRBJ1-3; 7 bases are a match to TRBD1. Germline lookup yields CDR1 SGHVS and CDR2 FNYEAQ. V trimming: 4 bases; J trimming: 0 bases; junction bases outside the gene matches: 9. There are 17 residues in the CDR3. The CDR3 protein is CASSYDRVASSGNTIYF. CDR3 in DNA: TGTGCCAGCAGCTACGACAGGGTGGCCTCCTCTGGAAACACCATATATTTT.

The chain carries TRBV9 and TRBJ1-1; the D gene is possibly TRBD1 (6 bases). The CDR3 length is 18 residues. Germline CDR1 reads SGDLS; CDR2 reads YYNGEE. V lost 1 base and J 0 bases, leaving 19 bases between the germline ends. CDR3 sequence: CASSVTDSLALLNTEAFF. The CDR3 DNA sequence: TGTGCCAGCAGCGTAACGGACAGCTTAGCCCTTTTGAACACTGAAGCTTTCTTT.

The genes are TRBV11-2 and TRBJ2-2; TRBD1 matches at 9 bases. The CDR3 extends over 15 amino acids. V gave up 4 bases and J gave up 5 bases; unmatched junction bases: 5. In germline, CDR1 is SGHAT, CDR2 FQNNGV. The CDR3: CASSSTGTGTGELFF. The CDR3 region has the DNA TGTGCCAGCAGCTCAACCGGGACAGGGACCGGGGAGCTGTTTTTT.

The chain combines TRBV6-1 with TRBJ2-1; 12 nucleotides match TRBD2. The junction had 7 bases not matched to a gene; V was cut back by 5 bases and J by 8 bases. This CDR3 has 15 amino acids. Germline V gives CDR1 MNHNS, CDR2 SASEGT. The CDR3 region has the DNA TGTGCCAGCAGTCGACTAGCGGGAGAGGTGGATGAGCAGTTCTTC. This gives the protein CASSRLAGEVDEQFF.

This clone was observed a few times. The CDR3 protein is CVGGQGFFDTEAFF. DNA of the CDR3: TGTGTCGGAGGACAGGGGTTTTTCGACACTGAAGCTTTCTTT. The V call is TRBV30, the J call TRBJ1-1; 9 positions match TRBD1. The CDR3 extends over 14 amino acids. Germline V gives CDR1 GTSNPN, CDR2 SVGIG (reference sequence).

The rearrangement uses TRBV19 and TRBJ2-3, with D possibly called TRBD1 or TRBD2 (5 bases each). The V and J ends lost 10 bases and 6 bases respectively, with 20 bases between them. The germline V gene has CDR1 LNHDA and CDR2 SQIVND (reference sequence). The CDR3 loop spans 14 amino acids. CDR3 loop: CAKLGTALRDTQYF. For the CDR3, the DNA is TGTGCCAAACTCGGGACGGCCCTCCGGGATACGCAGTATTTT.

J is TRBJ2-5 and V is TRBV7-8; perhaps D is TRBD1 or TRBD2 (5 bases each). Germline V gene data show CDR1 as SGHVS and CDR2 as FQNEAQ. CDR3 size: 13 residues. V lost 6 bases and J 5 bases, leaving 13 bases between the germline ends. CDR3 region: CASSIWGFETQYF. CDR3 DNA sequence: TGTGCCAGCAGTATTTGGGGGTTCGAGACCCAGTACTTC.

The chain recombines TRBV15 with TRBJ1-1; D might be TRBD1 (5 bases). The V end lost 5 bases, the J end lost 2 bases, and 9 bases lay between the germline ends. Germline V lookup: CDR1 LNHNV, CDR2 YYDKDF (reference sequence). There are 13 residues in the CDR3. Here the CDR3 DNA reads TGTGCCACCAGCGACAGAAGAAACACTGAAGCTTTCTTT. Encoded protein: CATSDRRNTEAFF.

The chain uses TRBV7-8 and TRBJ2-1; 10 bases map to TRBD2. Unmatched junction bases numbered 8, after V lost 3 bases and J lost 6 bases. CDR1 and CDR2 from the germline V gene are SGHVS and FQNEAQ. The CDR3 loop spans 16 amino acids. DNA for the CDR3: TGTGCCAGCAGCTTTTGGGCTAGCGGGAGAAGCAATGAGCAGTTCTTC. Translation gives CASSFWASGRSNEQFF. Variable domain in full (rest from reference TRBV7-8 and TRBJ2-1): GAGVSQSPRYKVAKRGQDVALRCDPISGHVSLFWYQQALGQGPEFLTYFQNEAQLDKSGLPSDRFFAERPEGSVSTLKIQRTQQEDSAVYLCASSFWASGRSNEQFFGPGTRLTVL.

V and J are TRBV27 and TRBJ2-7; D call uncertain. V gave up 3 bases and J gave up 6 bases, with 9 bases separating them. Per germline, CDR1 MNHEY and CDR2 SMNVEV (reference sequence). The CDR3 spans 12 residues. The CDR3 nucleotides are TGTGCCAGCAGTTTCGGAAGGAGCGAGCAGTACTTC. Its protein product is CASSFGRSEQYF.

The chain combines TRBV5-1 with TRBJ2-3, with 7 bases identical to TRBD2. CDR3 length: 16 residues. V was clipped by 4 bases and J by 2 bases; unmatched bases: 10. Germline loops: CDR1 SGHRS, CDR2 YFSETQ. The chain's CDR3 is CASSRNPGTTTDTQYF. CDR3 nucleotide sequence: TGCGCCAGCAGCCGGAACCCCGGGACTACCACAGATACGCAGTATTTT. The variable domain in full, with the rest retrieved from reference TRBV5-1 and TRBJ2-3, is KAGVTQTPRYLIKTRGQQVTLSCSPISGHRSVSWYQQTPGQGLQFLFEYFSETQRNKGNFPGRFSGRQFSNSRSEMNVSTLELGDSALYLCASSRNPGTTTDTQYFGPGTRLTVL.

The rearrangement links TRBV19 to TRBJ2-7; the match to TRBD2 covers 7 bases. The V segment lost 7 bases and the J segment 2 bases; nucleotides outside the gene matches: 8. This CDR3 has 14 residues. Germline CDR1 reads LNHDA; CDR2 reads SQIVND (reference sequence). DNA of the CDR3: TGTGCCAGTACCACTGGGGGGGGTCCCTACGAGCAGTACTTC. As protein: CASTTGGGPYEQYF.

The chain uses TRBV7-8 and TRBJ2-1; 8 bases are shared with TRBD2. V gave up 5 bases and J gave up 5 bases; unmatched junction bases: 8. Germline values: CDR1 SGHVS, CDR2 FQNEAQ. The CDR3 contains 15 residues. The chain's CDR3 is CASSESGRVHNEQFF. CDR3 in DNA: TGTGCCAGCAGCGAGAGCGGGAGAGTCCACAATGAGCAGTTCTTC.

For this clone: Within the sample, other DNA sequences also encode this same CDR3. This chain links TRBV10-3 with TRBJ1-4, with D uncertain. The germline V and J ends were trimmed by 2 bases and 4 bases, with 2 bases remaining between them. The V gene's germline CDR1 is ENHRY and CDR2 SYGVKD. This CDR3 comprises 12 residues. The CDR3 here is CAISEDNEKLFF. CDR3 DNA: TGTGCCATCAGTGAGGATAATGAAAAACTGTTTTTT.

The CDR3 nucleotides read TGTGCCAGCAGCTTGCTACTAGCGGCGAACACCGGGGAGCTGTTTTTT. Residues: CASSLLLAANTGELFF. V usage is TRBV7-9 and J usage is TRBJ2-2, with 8 bases that match TRBD2. From germline, CDR1 is SEHNR and CDR2 FQNEAQ (reference sequence). Losses at the gene ends were 3 bases for V and 0 bases for J; bases not matched to a gene: 3. The CDR3 consists of 16 residues.

For this clone: The identical CDR3 is also encoded by other nucleotide sequences in the sample. V is TRBV4-1 and J is TRBJ1-1; the D is unclear. CDR1 and CDR2 (germline): MGHRA, YSYEKL. V shed 3 bases and J shed 1 base, with 9 bases lying between them. There are 14 residues in the CDR3. The CDR3 spells CASSQVQANTEAFF. The CDR3, as DNA: TGCGCCAGCAGCCAGGTGCAAGCGAACACTGAAGCTTTCTTT.

This chain uses TRBV25-1 with TRBJ2-5; 8 positions match TRBD1. Unmatched junction bases numbered 10, after V lost 2 bases and J lost 5 bases. The CDR3 is 16 amino acids. The germline V gene has CDR1 MGHDK and CDR2 SYGVNS. Here the CDR3 DNA reads TGTGCCAGCAGTGAAGGGGACAGGTCGCTTTGGGAGACCCAGTACTTC. Amino acids: CASSEGDRSLWETQYF.

For this clone: Other nucleotide sequences in the sample specify the same CDR3. The chain recombines TRBV9 with TRBJ1-1; tentative D call: TRBD1 (6 bases). CDR3 length: 12 amino acids. CDR1 is SGDLS and CDR2 is YYNGEE in the germline V gene. V was pared by 3 bases and J by 5 bases, with 8 bases between. CDR3 region: CASSETGTEAFF. The CDR3 nucleotides read TGTGCCAGCAGCGAAACAGGGACTGAAGCTTTCTTT.

The chain links TRBV7-3 to TRBJ2-2; perhaps D is TRBD1 or TRBD2 (5 bases each). The V end lost 6 bases, the J end lost 3 bases, and 5 bases lay between the germline ends. This CDR3 is 12 amino acids long. Germline-derived CDR1 and CDR2 are SGHTA and FQGTGA. CDR3 coding DNA: TGTGCCAGCAGGGGGGACACCGGGGAGCTGTTTTTT. Its protein product is CASRGDTGELFF.

The chain links TRBV13 to TRBJ2-5; TRBD2 matches 10 bases. Germline trimming cut 2 bases from V and 1 base from J; bases unmatched to any gene: 1. The CDR3 totals 15 residues. The germline V gene encodes CDR1 PRHDT and CDR2 FYEKMQ (reference sequence). The CDR3 region has the DNA TGTGCCAGCAGCTTACTAGCGGGGGCCCAAGAGACCCAGTACTTC. Protein: CASSLLAGAQETQYF. The full variable domain, with the rest looked up from reference TRBV13 and TRBJ2-5, is AAGVIQSPRHLIKEKRETATLKCYPIPRHDTVYWYQQGPGQDPQFLISFYEKMQSDKGSIPDRFSAQQFSDYHSELNMSSLELGDSALYFCASSLLAGAQETQYFGPGTRLLVL.

CDR3 amino acids: CATSRVGTYKGEQYF. The CDR3 DNA follows: TGTGCCACCAGCAGAGTCGGGACCTATAAGGGCGAGCAGTACTTC. V usage is TRBV15 and J usage is TRBJ2-7; D could derive from TRBD1 or TRBD2 (5 bases each). The CDR3 sequence is 15 residues long. CDR1 LNHNV and CDR2 YYDKDF come from the germline V gene (reference sequence). Trimming stripped 1 base from V and 6 bases from J, with 16 bases between. Drawing the rest from reference TRBV15 and TRBJ2-7, the complete variable domain is DAMVIQNPRYQVTQFGKPVTLSCSQTLNHNVMYWYQQKSSQAPKLLFHYYDKDFNNEADTPDNFQSRRPNTSFCFLDIRSPGLGDTAMYLCATSRVGTYKGEQYFGPGTRLTVT.

The chain carries TRBV7-3 and TRBJ2-3; 12 nucleotides line up with TRBD2. The CDR3 loop spans 17 amino acids. CDR1 is SGHTA and CDR2 is FQGTGA in the germline V gene. The trim removed 5 bases at V and 2 bases at J, leaving 8 bases unmatched. CDR3: CASSPHTSGRITDTQYF. The CDR3 DNA is TGTGCCAGCAGCCCCCATACTAGCGGGAGGATCACAGATACGCAGTATTTT.

The chain has TRBV10-3 and TRBJ1-1, with D perhaps TRBD1 (5 bases). The V and J ends lost 7 bases and 4 bases respectively, with 16 bases between them. Germline V gene lookup returns CDR1 ENHRY and CDR2 SYGVKD. This CDR3 comprises 14 residues. The CDR3 spells CAITARVGATEAFF. CDR3 bases: TGTGCCATCACAGCCAGGGTCGGAGCCACTGAAGCTTTCTTT.

The V call is TRBV4-2, the J call TRBJ2-1, with a weak D call TRBD2 (5 bases). Looked up from germline, CDR1 is LGHNA and CDR2 is YNFKEQ. The V gene lost 2 bases and the J gene lost 0 bases, with 20 bases spanning the gap. This CDR3 spans 19 amino acids. The CDR3 coding sequence is TGTGCCAGCAGCCAAAAATCAAGGGAGTTTCAACCCTCCTACAATGAGCAGTTCTTC. This encodes CASSQKSREFQPSYNEQFF.

For this clone: Other DNA sequences in this sample translate to the same CDR3. V gene TRBV27 combines with J gene TRBJ1-2; D may be TRBD1 (6 bases). V lost 5 bases, J lost 4 bases, and 11 bases lay in between. CDR1 and CDR2 (germline): MNHEY, SMNVEV (reference sequence). This CDR3 comprises 13 residues. The CDR3: CASSLGGSYGYTF. CDR3 bases: TGTGCCAGCAGTCTAGGGGGTTCCTATGGCTACACCTTC.

V and J are TRBV13 and TRBJ2-1; D perhaps matches TRBD2 (8 bases). The germline V gene has CDR1 PRHDT and CDR2 FYEKMQ (reference sequence). The CDR3 contains 17 residues. Trimming took 4 bases from V and 2 from J, leaving 18 bases between them. The CDR3 DNA follows: TGTGCCAGCAGCTCCTTTAGCGGGACAGTAGCCTACAATGAGCAGTTCTTC. Its translation: CASSSFSGTVAYNEQFF.

Notes on this clone: A clone one base away is much larger, so this may be a read error. Within the sample, other DNA sequences also encode this same CDR3. V is TRBV27 and J is TRBJ2-7, with unresolved D. Germline loops: CDR1 MNHEY, CDR2 SMNVEV (reference sequence). There are 11 residues in the CDR3. The germline V and J ends were trimmed by 3 bases and 4 bases, with 4 bases remaining between them. The CDR3 reads CASSFSYEQYF. CDR3 in DNA: TGTGCCAGCAGTTTTTCTTACGAGCAGTACTTC.

This rearrangement joins TRBV28 to TRBJ2-3, with 8 bases matching TRBD2. V was pared by 3 bases and J by 0 bases, with 2 bases of the junction left unmatched. CDR1 MDHEN and CDR2 SYDVKM come from the germline V gene. This CDR3 has 15 residues. The CDR3 reads CASSFGGRSTDTQYF. DNA for the CDR3: TGTGCCAGCAGTTTCGGCGGGAGGAGCACAGATACGCAGTATTTT.

The chain has TRBV18 and TRBJ2-7; TRBD2 is a possible D gene (6 bases). CDR1 is KGHSH and CDR2 is LQKENI in the germline V gene. The V gene lost 0 bases and the J gene lost 5 bases, with 11 bases spanning the gap. This CDR3 contains 14 residues. Here the CDR3 reads CASSPPGGFDEQYF. CDR3 DNA: TGTGCCAGCTCACCACCGGGGGGATTCGACGAGCAGTACTTC.